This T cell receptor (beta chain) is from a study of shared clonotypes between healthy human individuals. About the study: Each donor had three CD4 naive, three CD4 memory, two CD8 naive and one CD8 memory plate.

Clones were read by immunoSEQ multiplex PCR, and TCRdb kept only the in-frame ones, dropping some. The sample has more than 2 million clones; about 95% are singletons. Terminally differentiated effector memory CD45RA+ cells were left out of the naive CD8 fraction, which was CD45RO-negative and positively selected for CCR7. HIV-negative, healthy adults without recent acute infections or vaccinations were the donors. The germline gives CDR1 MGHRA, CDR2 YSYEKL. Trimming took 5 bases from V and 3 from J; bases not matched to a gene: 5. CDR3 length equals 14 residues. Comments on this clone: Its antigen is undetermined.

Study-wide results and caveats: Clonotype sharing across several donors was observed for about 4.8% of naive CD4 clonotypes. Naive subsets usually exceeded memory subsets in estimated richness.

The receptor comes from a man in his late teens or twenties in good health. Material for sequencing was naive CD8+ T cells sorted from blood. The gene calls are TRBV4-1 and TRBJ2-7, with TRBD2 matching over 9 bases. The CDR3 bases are TGCGCCAGCAGCGAGACTAGCGGCATCTACGAGCAGTACTTC. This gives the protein CASSETSGIYEQYF.